This T cell receptor (beta chain) originates from a study of blood T cell repertoires in COVID-19. Assay used: immunoSEQ multiplex PCR; TCRdb lists only in-frame clones, some missing. The data show roughly 200,000 clones, 78% seen once. After removal of 5 bases from V and 0 bases from J, the junction contained 5 bases not matched to a gene. CDR3 length: 16 amino acids. Per the germline V gene, CDR1 is SGHAT and CDR2 is FQNNGV. The receptor was derived from a woman older than 75 with active or convalescent COVID-19. The material sequenced was peripheral blood. The gene calls are TRBV11-2 and TRBJ2-1; 9 nucleotides line up with TRBD2. The CDR3 nucleotides read TGTGCCAGCAGCGGGCTTAGCGGGGGCTCCTACAATGAGCAGTTCTTC. Amino acid sequence: CASSGLSGGSYNEQFF. Together with reference TRBV11-2 and TRBJ2-1, the CDR3 gives the full variable domain: EAGVAQSPRYKIIEKRQSVAFWCNPISGHATLYWYQQILGQGPKLLIQFQNNGVVDDSQLPKDRFSAERLKGVDSTLKIQPAKLEDSAVYLCASSGLSGGSYNEQFFGPGTRLTVL.